This T cell receptor (beta chain) was observed in a study of blood T cell repertoires in COVID-19. Germline loops: CDR1 LNHDA, CDR2 SQIVND (reference sequence). There are 13 residues in the CDR3. V lost 5 bases and J lost 7; bases outside the gene matches: 5. Authors' data handling: Amplification of reference gene primers was used by the study to estimate nucleated cell counts. Only in-frame clones appear in the TCRdb table, and some are missing; sequencing was by immunoSEQ multiplex PCR. Clone size and V and J calls were adopted from that table, with D and trimming inferred from the DNA. The data show hundreds of thousands of clones, approximately 89% seen once.

This sequence originates from a woman aged 45 to 65 with COVID-19, enrolled during active disease. Sequenced material: peripheral blood. The chain joins TRBV19 to TRBJ1-5; the match to TRBD1 covers 7 bases. The CDR3: CASSFTGEQPQHF. As DNA, the CDR3 is TGTGCCAGTAGTTTTACAGGGGAACAGCCCCAGCATTTT. The whole variable domain, filled in from reference TRBV19 and TRBJ1-5, reads DGGITQSPKYLFRKEGQNVTLSCEQNLNHDAMYWYRQDPGQGLRLIYYSQIVNDFQKGDIAEGYSVSREKKESFPLTVTSAQKNPTAFYLCASSFTGEQPQHFGDGTRLSIL.